This passage covers 29 T cell receptor beta chains from one sample sequenced in a study of blood T cells in healthy people across ages. For the second PCR, which ran for about 6 to 11 cycles, a sample-barcoded 5' primer and a J-beta primer mix were used. TCRdb fed the 5' RACE reads into MiXCR, producing one record per CDR3 protein. The sample has about 780,000 distinct CDR3 sequences, roughly 25% seen once. This same sample was also taken into another study, of T cells of mothers and their children.

Source material: blood. Receptors originate from a boy aged 10-17 years in good health.

V is TRBV14 and J is TRBJ2-2; D may correspond to TRBD1 or TRBD2 (6 bases each). The germline gives CDR1 SGHDN, CDR2 FVKESK. V dropped 3 bases and J dropped 4 bases, with 12 bases sitting between them. There are 15 residues in the CDR3. DNA for the CDR3: TGTGCCAGCAGCCACGGGGGCAGTACCACCGGGGAGCTGTTTTTT. Its protein is CASSHGGSTTGELFF.

This clonotype was counted a few times. This may arise from a read error, as a much more abundant clone is one base away. The chain couples TRBV6-1 to TRBJ2-7, with D maybe TRBD2 (6 bases). This CDR3 is built from 15 residues. V lost 11 bases and J lost 3, with 23 bases in between. Germline assignment: CDR1 MNHNS and CDR2 SASEGT. CDR3 bases: TGTGCCGGCACCGAGGGGCCGGGCGGGAACTACGAGCAGTACTTC. This translates into CAGTEGPGGNYEQYF.

This clonotype has just a few counts. The chain employs TRBV11-3 and TRBJ2-7, with a weak D call TRBD1 (6 bases). V lost 6 bases and J lost 3, with 18 bases in between. Germline-derived CDR1 and CDR2 are SGHNT and YENEEA. The CDR3 has 15 residues. The CDR3 DNA follows: TGTGCCAGCAGTCATCCCGGGACACCTTACTACGAGCAGTACTTC. Protein sequence: CASSHPGTPYYEQYF.

As for this clonotype: Relative to the germline gene, one junction end is altered; a read error may explain this. The CDR3 DNA reads as TGTAGTGCTAGGAAACTAGAGAATGAGCAGTTCTTC. This codes for CSARKLENEQFF. The rearrangement joins TRBV20-1 to TRBJ2-1; tentative D call: TRBD2 (5 bases). In germline, CDR1 is DFQATT, CDR2 SNEGSKA (reference sequence). The CDR3 extends over 12 amino acids.

This clonotype was seen repeatedly, ten times or more. V usage is TRBV5-1 and J usage is TRBJ2-5; possibly TRBD2 for D (6 bases). The CDR3 has 14 amino acids. Trimming shortened V by 3 bases and J by 5 bases, and 14 bases separated the two germline ends. Germline V lookup: CDR1 SGHRS, CDR2 YFSETQ. The CDR3 coding sequence is TGCGCCAGCAGCTCGGGAGATCTAGCGGAGACCCAGTACTTC. Translated, it gives CASSSGDLAETQYF.

Remarks on this clonotype: The germline gene is not matched at one end of the junction; a read error may be the cause. This chain links TRBV27 with TRBJ2-4; possible D gene TRBD2, 5 bases. CDR3 length: 16 amino acids. Germline assignment: CDR1 MNHEY and CDR2 SMNVEV (reference sequence). The CDR3 DNA follows: TGTGCCAGCAGTCCCCGTCTGACTCTAGCCAAAAACACTCAGTACTTC. Translation gives CASSPRLTLAKNTQYF.

About this clonotype: Because the CDR3 is missing its conserved closing phenylalanine or tryptophan, this is likely a read error. This chain connects TRBV7-2 to TRBJ1-2; D remains unclear. In germline, CDR1 is SGHTA, CDR2 FQGNSA. The germline V and J ends were trimmed by 5 bases and 5 bases, with 15 bases remaining between them. The CDR3 sequence is 14 residues long. The CDR3 DNA reads TGTGCCAGCAGCAGATGGACGGGTATTTATGGCTACACCCTC. Its protein is CASSRWTGIYGYTL.

The V call is TRBV28, the J call TRBJ1-4; maybe TRBD1 (6 bases). This CDR3 contains 13 residues. Germline CDR1 MDHEN, CDR2 SYDVKM. V was pared by 10 bases and J by 8 bases, with 17 bases between. In DNA, the CDR3 is TGTGCCACCCGAGGGGGGGCAGGCGAAAAACTGTTTTTT. This encodes CATRGGAGEKLFF. The full variable domain, its missing parts supplied by reference TRBV28 and TRBJ1-4, is DVKVTQSSRYLVKRTGEKVFLECVQDMDHENMFWYRQDPGLGLRLIYFSYDVKMKEKGDIPEGYSVSREKKERFSLILESASTNQTSMYLCATRGGAGEKLFFGSGTQLSVL.

The sample holds a few counts of this clonotype. The V call is TRBV9, the J call TRBJ2-5, with D possibly being TRBD1 (5 bases). The V and J ends lost 4 bases and 4 bases respectively, with 23 bases between them. Germline CDR1 is SGDLS and CDR2 is YYNGEE. CDR3 size: 17 residues. The CDR3 spells CASSLHPGGTQGETQYF. The CDR3 nucleotides read TGTGCCAGCAGCCTTCACCCCGGTGGCACGCAGGGAGAGACCCAGTACTTC.

The CDR3 bases are TGCGCCAGCAGCTCGATGACAGGGTCCCCCTACGAGCAGTACTTC. As protein: CASSSMTGSPYEQYF. V usage is TRBV5-1 and J usage is TRBJ2-5; 7 nucleotides match TRBD1. The J call may be in error: the DNA end matches TRBJ2-7 better. CDR3 length: 15 amino acids. Germline loops: CDR1 SGHRS, CDR2 YFSETQ.

This clonotype showed up just a few times. This may come from a read error, since a much larger clone is one base off. V and J are TRBV7-3 and TRBJ2-4; D gene uncertain. Germline V gene data show CDR1 as SGHTA and CDR2 as FQGTGA. The CDR3 totals 18 residues. The CDR3 loop is CASGLLPLKTTAKNIQYF. For the CDR3, the DNA is TGTGCCAGCGGCTTACTTCCCCTGAAGACAACGGCCAAAAACATTCAGTACTTC.

About this clonotype itself: Sequence at one end of the junction differs from germline and may be a read error. The DNA for the CDR3 is TGCGCCAGCAGCAAAGCTAATGAGCAGTTCTTC. Protein: CASSKANEQFF. The gene calls are TRBV14 and TRBJ2-1; D not resolved. This CDR3 is built from 11 residues. CDR1 is SGHDN and CDR2 is FVKESK in the germline V gene.

Only a few counts were recorded for this clonotype. The genes are TRBV19 and TRBJ2-1, with D unresolved. The length of the CDR3 is 13 residues. V was shortened by 0 bases and J by 6 bases, with 6 bases between the two germline ends. Germline V CDR1 and CDR2: LNHDA, SQIVND (reference sequence). CDR3 loop: CASSIDLVNEQFF. The CDR3 coding sequence is TGTGCCAGTAGTATAGATCTAGTCAATGAGCAGTTCTTC.

The sample holds a few counts of this clonotype. The V and J genes are TRBV9 and TRBJ1-5; D ambiguous. From germline, CDR1 is SGDLS and CDR2 YYNGEE. V lost 4 bases, J lost 2 bases, and 13 bases lay in between. This CDR3 has 15 amino acids. The CDR3 sequence is CASSPTGLGNQPQHF. The CDR3 coding sequence is TGTGCCAGCAGCCCTACGGGCCTAGGCAATCAGCCCCAGCATTTT.

The rearrangement uses TRBV6-5 and TRBJ1-2; no reliable D call. This CDR3 has 13 residues. CDR1 is MNHEY, CDR2 SVGAGI, per germline. The V end lost 2 bases, the J end lost 8 bases, and 12 bases lay between the germline ends. CDR3 residues: CASSYREAEGYTF. CDR3 sequence (DNA): TGTGCCAGCAGTTACCGCGAGGCGGAGGGCTACACCTTC.

J is TRBJ2-5 and V is TRBV2, with D possibly being TRBD2 (6 bases). With 0 bases removed from V and 5 bases from J, the gap between germline ends came to 19 bases. Germline CDR1 SNHLY, CDR2 FYNNEI. CDR3 length: 17 residues. CDR3 nucleotide sequence: TGTGCCAGCAGTGAAGCTCGCGGGACTCCAGGGTTGGAGACCCAGTACTTC. Translating gives CASSEARGTPGLETQYF.

This clonotype was found a few times. Likely a read error: the CDR3 ends without its conserved phenylalanine or tryptophan. V is TRBV4-1 and J is TRBJ2-5, with a tentative D call TRBD2 (5 bases). The V end was cut by 4 bases, the J end by 1 base, with 13 bases between. Germline loops: CDR1 MGHRA, CDR2 YSYEKL. This CDR3 has 15 residues. Written as DNA, the CDR3 is TGCGCCAGCAGCCCGCGTCCGGGGATCCAAGAGACCCAGTACGTC. It codes for CASSPRPGIQETQYV.

This clonotype was detected only a few times. The genes are TRBV5-1 and TRBJ2-7; the match to TRBD1 covers 8 bases. The CDR3 contains 14 residues. Germline CDR1 reads SGHRS; CDR2 reads YFSETQ. The trim removed 4 bases at V and 2 bases at J, leaving 5 bases unmatched. The CDR3 sequence: CASSELTGAYEQYF. Here the CDR3 DNA reads TGCGCCAGCAGCGAACTGACAGGGGCCTACGAGCAGTACTTC. The whole variable domain, remainder taken from reference TRBV5-1 and TRBJ2-7, is KAGVTQTPRYLIKTRGQQVTLSCSPISGHRSVSWYQQTPGQGLQFLFEYFSETQRNKGNFPGRFSGRQFSNSRSEMNVSTLELGDSALYLCASSELTGAYEQYFGPGTRLTVT.

This clonotype was seen more than once but under ten times. The chain couples TRBV20-1 to TRBJ2-1, with TRBD2 identical over 7 bases. CDR1 is DFQATT and CDR2 is SNEGSKA in the germline V gene (reference sequence). This CDR3 region has 18 residues. The trim removed 1 base at V and 4 bases at J, leaving 16 bases unmatched. The CDR3, as DNA: TGCAGTGCTAGAGGAGAGTTAGCGGGCGAGGGACGATACAATGAGCAGTTCTTC. This codes for CSARGELAGEGRYNEQFF.

V is TRBV28 and J is TRBJ1-1, with TRBD1 matching over 8 bases. The CDR3 consists of 15 residues. The V segment lost 2 bases and the J segment 6 bases; nucleotides outside the gene matches: 8. Per the germline V gene, CDR1 is MDHEN and CDR2 is SYDVKM. For the CDR3, the DNA is TGTGCCAGCAGTTTACCCAGGGGGCCCTTCGCTGAAGCTTTCTTT. Its translation is CASSLPRGPFAEAFF.

This clonotype was picked up a small number of times. The genes are TRBV4-1 and TRBJ1-6; TRBD1 aligns across 10 bases. V lost 1 base to trimming and J lost 4 bases; unmatched junction nucleotides: 16. The CDR3 sequence is 21 residues long. Germline-derived CDR1 and CDR2 are MGHRA and YSYEKL. Here the CDR3 reads CASSQVVSGTGATRYNSPLHF. In DNA form, the CDR3 reads TGCGCCAGCAGCCAAGTTGTGTCCGGGACAGGGGCCACGCGGTATAATTCACCCCTCCACTTT.

This clonotype has more than one count but fewer than ten. Because the CDR3's place on the DNA is in doubt, the DNA is left out and the CDR3 is given as listed by TCRdb. This chain uses TRBV27 with TRBJ2-7; the table's D call TRBD2 went unverified against the DNA. Including both end residues, the CDR3 is 15 amino acids long. Per the germline V gene, CDR1 is MNHEY and CDR2 is SMNVEV (reference sequence). The CDR3 protein is CASSSSTLLGYEQYF.

The chain carries TRBV5-6 and TRBJ2-7; TRBD1 agrees at 8 bases. Germline CDR1 and CDR2: SGHDT and YYEEEE. The CDR3 contains 15 residues. V was pared by 3 bases and J by 4 bases, with 9 bases of the junction left unmatched. CDR3: CASSSTGGSLYEQYF. Here the CDR3 DNA reads TGTGCCAGCAGCTCAACAGGGGGAAGCCTTTACGAGCAGTACTTC.

V is TRBV12-5 and J is TRBJ2-7, with a possible D match to TRBD1 (6 bases). From germline, CDR1 is LGHNT and CDR2 FRNRAP. V was trimmed by 0 bases and J by 2 bases, leaving 14 bases between them. The CDR3 runs 16 residues. This CDR3 is CASGLVAGEQPYEQYF. CDR3 coding DNA: TGTGCTAGTGGTTTGGTTGCAGGGGAGCAACCCTACGAGCAGTACTTC.

The J gene is TRBJ2-4, the V gene TRBV13, with 12 bases fitting TRBD2. Germline loops: CDR1 PRHDT, CDR2 FYEKMQ (reference sequence). J was trimmed by 0 bases and V by 4 bases; bases with no gene match: 1. The CDR3 length is 16 residues. CDR3 protein: CASSWTSGEAKNIQYF. As DNA, the CDR3 is TGTGCCAGCAGCTGGACTAGCGGGGAAGCCAAAAACATTCAGTACTTC.

A few counts support this clonotype. This chain uses TRBV5-1 with TRBJ2-7, with 7 bases aligning to TRBD1. Germline V lookup: CDR1 SGHRS, CDR2 YFSETQ. This CDR3 is built from 15 residues. Trimming at V came to 4 bases and at J to 2 bases, leaving 9 bases not matched to a gene. CDR3 amino acids: CASSPTGQAAYEQYF. DNA of the CDR3: TGCGCCAGCAGCCCAACCGGACAGGCGGCCTACGAGCAGTACTTC.

This clonotype was seen only a few times. The chain recombines TRBV28 with TRBJ2-5; D unclear. In germline, CDR1 is MDHEN, CDR2 SYDVKM. The V and J ends lost 5 bases and 2 bases respectively, with 15 bases between them. The CDR3 runs 15 residues. CDR3 region: CASSEGPGPQETQYF. The CDR3 nucleotides read TGTGCCAGCAGTGAAGGCCCAGGACCTCAAGAGACCCAGTACTTC. Together with reference TRBV28 and TRBJ2-5, the CDR3 gives the full variable domain: DVKVTQSSRYLVKRTGEKVFLECVQDMDHENMFWYRQDPGLGLRLIYFSYDVKMKEKGDIPEGYSVSREKKERFSLILESASTNQTSMYLCASSEGPGPQETQYFGPGTRLLVL.

This clonotype was counted only a few times. One junction end does not reproduce the germline sequence, and a read error may be involved. CDR3 nucleotide sequence: TGTGCTAGTGGGTTGGGGTCCGGGCCCCAGCATTTT. Translated, it gives CASGLGSGPQHF. The V gene is TRBV12-5, the J gene TRBJ1-5; D unclear. CDR1 and CDR2 from the germline V gene are LGHNT and FRNRAP. The CDR3 is 12 residues long.

This chain links TRBV15 with TRBJ1-4; no clear D. The CDR3 runs to 14 residues. Germline V CDR1 and CDR2: LNHNV, YYDKDF (reference sequence). V lost 0 bases, J lost 6 bases, and 8 bases lay in between. The DNA of the CDR3 is TGTGCCACCAGCAGAGAAGTAGGATATGAAAAACTGTTTTTT. It codes for CATSREVGYEKLFF.